The 19 T cell receptor beta chains below come from one sample, sequenced in a study of blood T cell repertoires in COVID-19. Sequencing was performed with immunoSEQ multiplex PCR; in TCRdb, only in-frame clones are kept and a portion is missing. The repertoire has 55,000 to 75,000 clones, approximately 77% of them found once; the top ten carry more than 4.5%. Sequencing used peripheral blood. Receptors were obtained from a woman aged 70-85 years with COVID-19, enrolled during active disease.

This clone turned up a few times. The chain is built from TRBV19 and TRBJ2-5, with 12 bases fitting TRBD1. The CDR3 length is 18 residues. Trimming removed 1 base from V and 5 bases from J; junction bases left unmatched: 11. Germline CDR1 reads LNHDA; CDR2 reads SQIVND (reference sequence). The CDR3 DNA follows: TGTGCCAGTAGTATAGTGCGGGACAGGGGGCACCCAAGGGAGACCCAGTACTTC. It codes for CASSIVRDRGHPRETQYF.

The genes are TRBV27 and TRBJ2-1; 11 bases are shared with TRBD2. Trimming at V came to 6 bases and at J to 6 bases, leaving 7 bases not matched to a gene. This CDR3 is 15 amino acids long. The germline V gene encodes CDR1 MNHEY and CDR2 SMNVEV (reference sequence). Written as DNA, the CDR3 is TGTGCCAGCAGGAGTCTAGCGGGAGGATTCAATGAGCAGTTCTTC. Protein: CASRSLAGGFNEQFF.

The genes are TRBV7-9 and TRBJ2-7, with TRBD1 matching over 10 bases. Per germline, CDR1 SEHNR and CDR2 FQNEAQ (reference sequence). V trimming: 4 bases; J trimming: 5 bases; junction bases outside the gene matches: 8. The CDR3 length is 15 residues. The CDR3 DNA reads TGTGCCAGCAGCTCCGGGACAGGGGTTGTGAACGAGCAGTACGTC. This translates into CASSSGTGVVNEQYV.

This clone was detected only once. V and J are TRBV7-7 and TRBJ2-7, with a weak D call TRBD1 (5 bases). The length of the CDR3 is 14 residues. Germline V gives CDR1 SSHAT, CDR2 FNYEAQ (reference sequence). This CDR3 reads CASTSQTGVDEQYV. CDR3 nucleotide sequence: TGTGCTAGCACTTCCCAAACAGGTGTAGACGAGCAGTACGTC.

The V gene is TRBV5-4, the J gene TRBJ2-1, with 9 bases that match TRBD2. The CDR3 is 15 residues long. Losses at the gene ends were 5 bases for V and 9 bases for J; bases not matched to a gene: 12. Germline loops: CDR1 SGHNT, CDR2 YYREEE (reference sequence). The CDR3 coding sequence is TGTGCCAGCAGTTCCGGGGGTAGCGGGAGACTTGAGCAGTTCTTC. Encoded protein: CASSSGGSGRLEQFF.

This clone has more than one count but fewer than ten. This chain connects TRBV4-2 to TRBJ1-5; 7 nucleotides agree with TRBD1. V was clipped by 1 base and J by 7 bases; unmatched bases: 10. Germline V gene data show CDR1 as LGHNA and CDR2 as YNFKEQ. This CDR3 comprises 16 residues. CDR3 region: CASSQANVQGNQPQHF. The CDR3 DNA sequence: TGTGCCAGCAGCCAAGCTAATGTACAGGGGAACCAGCCCCAGCATTTT.

The CDR3 DNA reads TGTGCCAGCAGTGGAGGGGTGAACAGGGGAGGAAATCAGCCCCAGCATTTT. Protein product: CASSGGVNRGGNQPQHF. This chain connects TRBV2 to TRBJ1-5, with TRBD1 matching 7 bases. This CDR3 is 17 amino acids long. V was clipped by 4 bases and J by 4 bases; unmatched bases: 13. Germline lookup yields CDR1 SNHLY and CDR2 FYNNEI.

This clone was observed once. V and J are TRBV5-1 and TRBJ2-1; 12 positions agree with TRBD2. V gave up 7 bases and J gave up 8 bases; unmatched junction bases: 7. This CDR3 region has 14 residues. Germline assignment: CDR1 SGHRS and CDR2 YFSETQ. The CDR3 loop is CASQGTSGPHEQFF. The CDR3 bases are TGCGCCAGCCAAGGGACTAGCGGGCCGCATGAGCAGTTCTTC.

This sequence joins TRBV4-3 and TRBJ2-3; unclear D gene. The CDR3 is 15 residues long. Deletions cut 3 bases from V and 3 bases from J, with 13 bases between. CDR1 is LGHNA, CDR2 YSLEER, per germline. The CDR3 DNA reads as TGCGCCAGCAGCCAGAATGAGAGGAGAACAGATACGCAGTATTTT. Translated, it gives CASSQNERRTDTQYF.

The chain carries TRBV5-4 and TRBJ2-2; D gene ambiguous. V was shortened by 4 bases and J by 5 bases, with 12 bases between the two germline ends. Germline values: CDR1 SGHNT, CDR2 YYREEE (reference sequence). The CDR3 contains 14 residues. The CDR3 spells CASSLDLRTGELFF. CDR3 in DNA: TGTGCCAGCAGCCTGGACCTGAGAACCGGGGAGCTGTTTTTT.

In its sample, this clone was seen a few times. The rearrangement links TRBV9 to TRBJ1-4; D not resolved. With 4 bases removed from V and 6 bases from J, the gap between germline ends came to 13 bases. The CDR3 extends over 14 amino acids. Per the germline V gene, CDR1 is SGDLS and CDR2 is YYNGEE. The CDR3 nucleotides read TGTGCCAGCAGCTCCTCCGGCGGATATGAAAAACTGTTTTTT. Translated, it gives CASSSSGGYEKLFF.

The chain carries TRBV4-1 and TRBJ1-2; the match to TRBD1 covers 8 bases. Trimming at V came to 0 bases and at J to 4 bases, leaving 7 bases not matched to a gene. From germline, CDR1 is MGHRA and CDR2 YSYEKL. CDR3 length: 16 amino acids. CDR3 in amino acids: CASSQEGAGGGYGYTF. The DNA of the CDR3 is TGCGCCAGCAGCCAAGAGGGGGCAGGGGGCGGCTATGGCTACACCTTC.

V gene TRBV7-2 combines with J gene TRBJ2-1; 13 bases are a match to TRBD2. The germline V gene has CDR1 SGHTA and CDR2 FQGNSA. This CDR3 comprises 15 residues. J lost 4 bases, V lost 5 bases, and 2 bases had no gene match. The chain's CDR3 is CASSTLAGGYNEQFF. The CDR3 bases are TGTGCCAGCAGCACACTAGCGGGGGGGTACAATGAGCAGTTCTTC.

The V and J genes are TRBV6-4 and TRBJ1-2; 8 nucleotides line up with TRBD1. The CDR3 is 15 amino acids. Trimming removed 5 bases from V and 0 bases from J; junction bases left unmatched: 5. The V gene's germline CDR1 is MRHNA and CDR2 SNTAGT. For the CDR3, the DNA is TGTGCCAGCAGTACCGGGACAGGACCTAACTATGGCTACACCTTC. This sequence encodes CASSTGTGPNYGYTF.

Only a few counts were recorded for this clone. V usage is TRBV7-2 and J usage is TRBJ2-7, with a possible D match to TRBD1 (7 bases). CDR3 size: 14 residues. Trimming stripped 6 bases from V and 1 base from J, with 13 bases between. Per germline, CDR1 SGHTA and CDR2 FQGNSA. CDR3 amino acids: CASRPTGRSYEQYF. DNA of the CDR3: TGTGCCAGCAGACCGACAGGGAGGTCCTACGAGCAGTACTTC.

Relative to its sample, this clone is medium-sized. The J gene is TRBJ2-1, the V gene TRBV15; D is possibly TRBD1 (5 bases). Germline CDR1 is LNHNV and CDR2 is YYDKDF (reference sequence). This CDR3 spans 17 amino acids. The germline V and J ends were trimmed by 0 bases and 6 bases, with 18 bases remaining between them. The CDR3 spells CATSRDRDRGWGNEQFF. CDR3 coding DNA: TGTGCCACCAGCAGAGACAGGGATAGGGGATGGGGCAATGAGCAGTTCTTC.

The CDR3, as DNA: TGTGCCAGCAGTTACTCGAGGAGGACCGGGGCCAACGTCCTGACTTTC. Protein sequence: CASSYSRRTGANVLTF. V and J are TRBV6-2 or TRBV6-3 and TRBJ2-6; possible D gene TRBD2, 5 bases. Trimming stripped 0 bases from V and 4 bases from J, with 10 bases between. The germline V gene encodes CDR1 MNHEY and CDR2 SVGEGT. This CDR3 spans 16 amino acids.

This rearrangement joins TRBV12-5 to TRBJ2-3, with 9 bases identical to TRBD2. CDR1 and CDR2 (germline): LGHNT, FRNRAP. The CDR3 is 17 amino acids. V shed 2 bases, J shed 1 base, and the junction held 7 bases outside the gene matches. CDR3 nucleotides: TGTGCTAGTGGTTTGCCCATGCGACTAGCGGGCACAGATACGCAGTATTTT. Translating gives CASGLPMRLAGTDTQYF.

CDR3 sequence reads: CASSPLQGAHGNTIYF. The CDR3 DNA sequence: TGTGCCAGCTCACCGTTGCAGGGGGCTCACGGAAACACCATATATTTT. This sequence joins TRBV18 and TRBJ1-3, with 8 nucleotides matching TRBD1. CDR3 length equals 16 residues. Germline loops: CDR1 KGHSH, CDR2 LQKENI. The V gene end was trimmed by 3 bases and the J gene end by 4 bases; junction bases not matched to a gene: 8.